This T cell receptor (beta chain) was obtained from a study of OX40 agonist ivuxolimab in advanced cancers. Method: immunoSEQ multiplex PCR; TCRdb's copy keeps in-frame clones and lacks some. The sample has several thousand clones, about 76% seen once. The source of this sequence is an adult with an advanced solid tumor such as melanoma, head and neck, liver or kidney cancer. Sequenced here: CD4+ or CD8+ T cells sorted from blood, sampled in a trial of the OX40 agonist ivuxolimab.

The CDR3 is CASSIGYMNTEAFF. CDR3 DNA: TGTGCCAGTAGTATTGGGTACATGAACACTGAAGCTTTCTTT. The J gene is TRBJ1-1, the V gene TRBV19; D gene ambiguous. This CDR3 is 14 amino acids long. Germline CDR1 is LNHDA and CDR2 is SQIVND (reference sequence). V shed 3 bases and J shed 0 bases, with 8 bases lying between them.